Reported below is one T cell receptor (beta chain). The sample is drawn from a study of blood T cell repertoires in COVID-19. The wider study: Sites across the United States, Italy and Spain contributed samples from acute and convalescent COVID-19. PBMCs, B-cell-depleted T cells, or T cells provided the cDNA or gDNA that made up the material.

Under the authors' procedure: For nucleated cells, counts were estimated from reference gene primer amplification. Assay: immunoSEQ multiplex PCR; the TCRdb copy retains only in-frame clones and omits some. The DNA was the basis for D and trimming; V, J and clone size are from that table. The repertoire consists of some 400,000 clones, with approximately 90% occurring once and the leading ten covering more than 0.85%. In the 2 weeks before study entry, exposed participants met a COVID-19 case, which was PCR-confirmed or clinician-diagnosed. This sequence originates from a woman between 40 and 50 years old who had been exposed to COVID-19. Sequencing was carried out using PBMCs or T cells enriched from blood (not recorded which).

This chain's CDR3 is CASSPLQGVLAGELFF. The CDR3 DNA reads TGTGCCAGCAGCCCCTTACAGGGGGTTTTGGCCGGGGAGCTGTTTTTT. V usage is TRBV3-1 (or the pseudogene TRBV3-2) and J usage is TRBJ2-2, with 8 bases identical to TRBD1. Germline trimming cut 4 bases from V and 6 bases from J; bases unmatched to any gene: 10. The CDR3 contains 16 residues. Looked up from germline, CDR1 is LGHDT and CDR2 is YNNKEL (reference sequence).